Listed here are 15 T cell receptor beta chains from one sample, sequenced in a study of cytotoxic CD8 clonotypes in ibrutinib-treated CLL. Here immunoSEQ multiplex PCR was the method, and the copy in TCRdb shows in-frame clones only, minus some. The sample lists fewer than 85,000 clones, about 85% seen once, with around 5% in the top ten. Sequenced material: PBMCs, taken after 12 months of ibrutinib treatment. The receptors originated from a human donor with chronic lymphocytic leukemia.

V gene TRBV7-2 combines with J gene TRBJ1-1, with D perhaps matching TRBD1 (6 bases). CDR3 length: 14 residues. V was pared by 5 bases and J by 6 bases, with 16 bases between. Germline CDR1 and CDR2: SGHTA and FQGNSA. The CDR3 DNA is TGTGCCAGCAGCCCTTACAGGGAGATGGCTGAAGCTTTCTTT. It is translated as CASSPYREMAEAFF.

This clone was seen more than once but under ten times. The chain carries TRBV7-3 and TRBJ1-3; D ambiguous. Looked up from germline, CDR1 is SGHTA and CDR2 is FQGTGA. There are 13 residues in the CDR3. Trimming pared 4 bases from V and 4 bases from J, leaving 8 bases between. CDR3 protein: CASSSGPGNTIYF. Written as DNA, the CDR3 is TGTGCCAGCAGCTCCGGCCCCGGAAACACCATATATTTT.

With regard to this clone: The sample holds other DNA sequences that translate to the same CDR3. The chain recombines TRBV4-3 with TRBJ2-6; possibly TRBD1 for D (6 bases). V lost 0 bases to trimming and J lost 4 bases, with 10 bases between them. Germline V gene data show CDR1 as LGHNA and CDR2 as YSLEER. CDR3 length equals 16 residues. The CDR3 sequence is CASSQDSGTGANVLTF. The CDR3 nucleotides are TGCGCCAGCAGCCAAGATTCCGGGACAGGGGCCAACGTCCTGACTTTC.

DNA of the CDR3: TGTGCCAGCTCACCAGAGGGGAGGACTGAAGCTTTCTTT. Amino acid sequence: CASSPEGRTEAFF. This chain connects TRBV18 to TRBJ1-1; D is possibly TRBD1 (5 bases). Germline lookup yields CDR1 KGHSH and CDR2 LQKENI. The ends were cut back, 2 bases at V and 5 bases at J, with 9 bases in the middle. The CDR3 is made up of 13 amino acids.

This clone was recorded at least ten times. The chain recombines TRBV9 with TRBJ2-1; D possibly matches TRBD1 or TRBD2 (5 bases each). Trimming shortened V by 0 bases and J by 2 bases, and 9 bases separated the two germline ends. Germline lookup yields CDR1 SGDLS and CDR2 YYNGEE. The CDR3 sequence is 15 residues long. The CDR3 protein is CASSVGDGTYNEQFF. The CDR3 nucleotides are TGTGCCAGCAGCGTAGGGGACGGGACCTACAATGAGCAGTTCTTC.

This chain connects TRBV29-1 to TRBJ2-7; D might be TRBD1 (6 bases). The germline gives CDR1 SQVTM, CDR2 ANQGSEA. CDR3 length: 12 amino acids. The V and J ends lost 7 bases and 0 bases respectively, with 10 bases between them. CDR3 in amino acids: CSARDNSYEQYF. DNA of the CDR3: TGCAGCGCTAGGGACAACTCCTACGAGCAGTACTTC.

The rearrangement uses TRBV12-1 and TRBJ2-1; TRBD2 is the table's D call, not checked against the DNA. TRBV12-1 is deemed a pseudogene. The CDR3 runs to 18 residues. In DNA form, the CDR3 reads TGTGCCAGCAGCCCACCGGTTAGCGGGAGGGGGGGCTACAATGAGCAGTTCTTC. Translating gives CASSPPVSGRGGYNEQFF.

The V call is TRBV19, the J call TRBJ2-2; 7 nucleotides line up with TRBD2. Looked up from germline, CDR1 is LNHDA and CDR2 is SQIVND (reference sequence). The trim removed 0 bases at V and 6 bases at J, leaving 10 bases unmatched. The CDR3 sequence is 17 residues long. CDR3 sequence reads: CASSIDWRWREPGELFF. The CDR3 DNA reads TGTGCCAGTAGTATAGATTGGAGGTGGCGGGAGCCCGGGGAGCTGTTTTTT. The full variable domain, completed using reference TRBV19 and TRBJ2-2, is DGGITQSPKYLFRKEGQNVTLSCEQNLNHDAMYWYRQDPGQGLRLIYYSQIVNDFQKGDIAEGYSVSREKKESFPLTVTSAQKNPTAFYLCASSIDWRWREPGELFFGEGSRLTVL.

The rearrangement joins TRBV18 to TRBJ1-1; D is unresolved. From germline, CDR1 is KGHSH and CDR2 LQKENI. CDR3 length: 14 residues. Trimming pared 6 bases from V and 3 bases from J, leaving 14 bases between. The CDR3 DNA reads TGTGCCAGCTCCCCATCGGACGGGGACACTGAAGCTTTCTTT. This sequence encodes CASSPSDGDTEAFF.

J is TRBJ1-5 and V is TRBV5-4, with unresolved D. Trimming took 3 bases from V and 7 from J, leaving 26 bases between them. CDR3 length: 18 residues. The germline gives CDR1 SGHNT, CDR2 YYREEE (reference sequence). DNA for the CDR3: TGTGCCAGCAGCTGGGTTCGGTTGCAATCAAGAAAGGACCAGCCCCAGCATTTT. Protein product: CASSWVRLQSRKDQPQHF.

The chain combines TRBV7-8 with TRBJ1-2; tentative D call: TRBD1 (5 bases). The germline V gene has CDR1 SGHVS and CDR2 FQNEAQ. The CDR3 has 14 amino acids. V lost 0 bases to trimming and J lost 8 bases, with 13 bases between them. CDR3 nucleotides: TGTGCCAGCAGCTTAGCGGCAGGGAATGGGGGCTACACCTTC. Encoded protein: CASSLAAGNGGYTF.

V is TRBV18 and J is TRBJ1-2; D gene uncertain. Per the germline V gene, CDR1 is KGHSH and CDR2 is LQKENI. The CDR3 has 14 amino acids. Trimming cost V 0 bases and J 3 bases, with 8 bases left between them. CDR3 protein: CASSPPAEDYGYTF. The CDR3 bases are TGTGCCAGCTCACCACCGGCCGAAGACTATGGCTACACCTTC. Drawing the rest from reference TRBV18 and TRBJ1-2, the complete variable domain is NAGVMQNPRHLVRRRGQEARLRCSPMKGHSHVYWYRQLPEEGLKFMVYLQKENIIDESGMPKERFSAEFPKEGPSILRIQQVVRGDSAAYFCASSPPAEDYGYTFGSGTRLTVV.

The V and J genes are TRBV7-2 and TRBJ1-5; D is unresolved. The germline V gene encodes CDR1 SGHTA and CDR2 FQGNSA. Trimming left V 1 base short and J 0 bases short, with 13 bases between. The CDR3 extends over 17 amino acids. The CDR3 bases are TGTGCCAGCAGCTTAGAGGCAGATCCTTATAGCAATCAGCCCCAGCATTTT. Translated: CASSLEADPYSNQPQHF.

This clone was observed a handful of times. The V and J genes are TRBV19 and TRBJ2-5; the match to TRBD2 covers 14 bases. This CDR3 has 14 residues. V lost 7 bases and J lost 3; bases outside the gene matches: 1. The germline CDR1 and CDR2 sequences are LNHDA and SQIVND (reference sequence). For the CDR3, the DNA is TGTGCCAGTACGGGACTAGCGGGAGAAGAGACCCAGTACTTC. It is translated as CASTGLAGEETQYF.

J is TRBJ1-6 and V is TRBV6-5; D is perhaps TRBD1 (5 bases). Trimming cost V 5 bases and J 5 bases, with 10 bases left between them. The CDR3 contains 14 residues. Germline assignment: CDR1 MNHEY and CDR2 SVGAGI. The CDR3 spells CASSPGGNNSPLHF. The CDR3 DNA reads TGTGCCAGCAGTCCCGGGGGAAATAATTCACCCCTCCACTTT.